This T cell receptor (beta chain) was documented in a study of CXCR3 chemokines and chemotherapy response in bladder cancer. MiXCR, run by TCRdb on the PCR reads, gives a single entry per CDR3 protein. The sample carries about 8,100 distinct CDR3 sequences, over 9.5% recorded once. The CDR3 length is 13 residues. The V gene's germline CDR1 is KGHSH and CDR2 LQKENI. The V gene lost 6 bases and the J gene lost 4 bases, with 10 bases spanning the gap. This clonotype was found many times. The rearrangement links TRBV18 to TRBJ1-5, with D perhaps matching TRBD1 (5 bases). This receptor was identified in a human donor with bladder cancer that responded to neoadjuvant chemotherapy. The biological material was taken from a patient whose treatment included neoadjuvant chemotherapy. Written as DNA, the CDR3 is TGTGCCAGCTCCGGGGCAGAGAATCAGCCCCAGCATTTT. It is translated as CASSGAENQPQHF.